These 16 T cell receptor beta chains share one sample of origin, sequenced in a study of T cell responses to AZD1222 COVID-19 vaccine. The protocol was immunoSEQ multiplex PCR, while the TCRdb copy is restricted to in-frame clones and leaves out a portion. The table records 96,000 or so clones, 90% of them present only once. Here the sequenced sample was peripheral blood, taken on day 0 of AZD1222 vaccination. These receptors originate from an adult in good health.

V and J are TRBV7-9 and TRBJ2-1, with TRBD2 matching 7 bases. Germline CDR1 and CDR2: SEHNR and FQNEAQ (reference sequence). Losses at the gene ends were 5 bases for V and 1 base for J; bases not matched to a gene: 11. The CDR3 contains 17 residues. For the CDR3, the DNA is TGTGCCAGCAGCATTCCCGGGCGGGAGCGATCCTACAATGAGCAGTTCTTC. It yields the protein CASSIPGRERSYNEQFF.

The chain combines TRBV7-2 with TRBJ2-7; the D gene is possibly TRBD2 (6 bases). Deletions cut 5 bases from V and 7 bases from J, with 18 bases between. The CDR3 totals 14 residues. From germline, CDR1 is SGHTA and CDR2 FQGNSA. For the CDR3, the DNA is TGTGCCAGCAGCCCGCCGGGACTGGTTATAGAGCAGTACTTC. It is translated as CASSPPGLVIEQYF.

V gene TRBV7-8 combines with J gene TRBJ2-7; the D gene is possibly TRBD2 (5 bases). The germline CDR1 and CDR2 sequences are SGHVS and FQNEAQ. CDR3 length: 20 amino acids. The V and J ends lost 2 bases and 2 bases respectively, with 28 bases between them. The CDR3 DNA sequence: TGTGCCAGCAGCTTATTCGTCCGGGGTGAATCGGACGCGAACGCCTACGAGCAGTACTTC. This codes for CASSLFVRGESDANAYEQYF.

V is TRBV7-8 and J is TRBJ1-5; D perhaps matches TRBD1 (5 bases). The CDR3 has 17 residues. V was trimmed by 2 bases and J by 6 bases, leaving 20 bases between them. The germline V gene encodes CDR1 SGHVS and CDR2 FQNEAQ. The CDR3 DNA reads TGTGCCAGCAGCTTACCTAAACACTCAGGGTCTCCTCAGCCCCAGCATTTT. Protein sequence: CASSLPKHSGSPQPQHF.

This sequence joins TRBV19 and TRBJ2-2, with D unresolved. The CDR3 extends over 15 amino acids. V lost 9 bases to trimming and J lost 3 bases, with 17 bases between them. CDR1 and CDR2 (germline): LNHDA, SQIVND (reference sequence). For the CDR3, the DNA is TGTGCCAGCATCGTTGGGGTAGAGGACACCGGGGAGCTGTTTTTT. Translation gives CASIVGVEDTGELFF.

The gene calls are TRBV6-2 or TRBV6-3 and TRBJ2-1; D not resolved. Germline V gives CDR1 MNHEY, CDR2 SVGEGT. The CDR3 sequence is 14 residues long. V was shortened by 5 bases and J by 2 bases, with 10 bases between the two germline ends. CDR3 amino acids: CASSRLIAYNEQFF. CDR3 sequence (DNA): TGTGCCAGCAGTCGCCTAATCGCCTACAATGAGCAGTTCTTC.

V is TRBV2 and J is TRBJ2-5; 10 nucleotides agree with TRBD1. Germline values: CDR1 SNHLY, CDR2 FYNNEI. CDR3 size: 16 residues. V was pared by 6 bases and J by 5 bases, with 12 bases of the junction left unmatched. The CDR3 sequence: CASRPNRDRGLETQYF. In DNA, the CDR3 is TGTGCCAGCAGACCTAACCGGGACAGGGGATTGGAGACCCAGTACTTC.

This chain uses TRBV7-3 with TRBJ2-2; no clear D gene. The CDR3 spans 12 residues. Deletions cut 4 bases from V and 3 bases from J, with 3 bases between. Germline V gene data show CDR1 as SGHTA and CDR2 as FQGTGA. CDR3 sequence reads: CASSSDTGELFF. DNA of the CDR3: TGTGCCAGCAGCTCCGACACCGGGGAGCTGTTTTTT.

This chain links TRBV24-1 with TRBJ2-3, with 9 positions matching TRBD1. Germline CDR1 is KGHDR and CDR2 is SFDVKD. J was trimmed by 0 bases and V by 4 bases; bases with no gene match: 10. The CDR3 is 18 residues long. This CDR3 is CATSDRGQGRTSTDTQYF. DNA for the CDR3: TGTGCCACCAGTGACAGGGGACAGGGCAGGACTAGCACAGATACGCAGTATTTT.

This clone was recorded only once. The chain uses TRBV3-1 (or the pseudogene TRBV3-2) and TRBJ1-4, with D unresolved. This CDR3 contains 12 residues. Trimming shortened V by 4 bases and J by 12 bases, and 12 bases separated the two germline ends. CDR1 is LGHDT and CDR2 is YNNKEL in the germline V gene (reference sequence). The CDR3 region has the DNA TGTGCCAGCAGCCCGAGAGTCGAACAACTGTTTTTT. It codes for CASSPRVEQLFF.

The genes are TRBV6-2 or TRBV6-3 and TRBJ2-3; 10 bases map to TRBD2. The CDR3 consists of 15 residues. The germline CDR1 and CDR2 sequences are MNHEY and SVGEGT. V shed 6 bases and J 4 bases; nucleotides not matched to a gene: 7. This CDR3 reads CASSLPGTSADTQYF. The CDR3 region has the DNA TGTGCCAGCAGCCTTCCCGGGACTAGCGCAGATACGCAGTATTTT.

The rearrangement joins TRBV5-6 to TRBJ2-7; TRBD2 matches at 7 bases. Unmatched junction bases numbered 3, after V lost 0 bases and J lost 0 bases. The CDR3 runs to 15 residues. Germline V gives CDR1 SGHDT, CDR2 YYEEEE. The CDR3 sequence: CASSLVGGSSYEQYF. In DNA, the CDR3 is TGTGCCAGCAGCTTGGTTGGCGGGAGCTCCTACGAGCAGTACTTC.

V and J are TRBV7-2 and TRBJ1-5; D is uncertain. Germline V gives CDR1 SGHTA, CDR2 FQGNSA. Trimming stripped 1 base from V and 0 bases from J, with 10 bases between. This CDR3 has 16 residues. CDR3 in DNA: TGTGCCAGCAGCTTAGGGGCAGCGAATAGCAATCAGCCCCAGCATTTT. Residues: CASSLGAANSNQPQHF. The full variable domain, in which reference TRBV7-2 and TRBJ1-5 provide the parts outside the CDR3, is GAGVSQSPSNKVTEKGKDVELRCDPISGHTALYWYRQSLGQGLEFLIYFQGNSAPDKSGLPSDRFSAERTGGSVSTLTIQRTQQEDSAVYLCASSLGAANSNQPQHFGDGTRLSIL.

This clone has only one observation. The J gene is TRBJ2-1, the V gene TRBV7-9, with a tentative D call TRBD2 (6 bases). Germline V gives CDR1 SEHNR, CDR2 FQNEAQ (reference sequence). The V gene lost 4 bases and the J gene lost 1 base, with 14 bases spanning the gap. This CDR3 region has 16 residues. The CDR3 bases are TGTGCCAGCAGCTGGAACGAGCGGGCTTCCTACAATGAGCAGTTCTTC. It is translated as CASSWNERASYNEQFF.

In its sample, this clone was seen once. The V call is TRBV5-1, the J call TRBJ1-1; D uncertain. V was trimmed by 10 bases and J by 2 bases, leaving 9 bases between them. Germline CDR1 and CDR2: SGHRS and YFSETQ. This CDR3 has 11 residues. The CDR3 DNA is TGCGCCCCCCAGCAAAACACTGAAGCTTTCTTT. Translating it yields CAPQQNTEAFF.

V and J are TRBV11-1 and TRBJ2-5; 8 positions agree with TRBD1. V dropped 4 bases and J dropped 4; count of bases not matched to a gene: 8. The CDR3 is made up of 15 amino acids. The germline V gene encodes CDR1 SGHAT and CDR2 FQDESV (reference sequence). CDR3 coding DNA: TGTGCCAGCAGCTCCCCCGGGACAGGAGGAGAGACCCAGTACTTC. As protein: CASSSPGTGGETQYF. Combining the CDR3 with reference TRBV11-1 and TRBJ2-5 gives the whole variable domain EAEVAQSPRYKITEKSQAVAFWCDPISGHATLYWYRQILGQGPELLVQFQDESVVDDSQLPKDRFSAERLKGVDSTLKIQPAELGDSAMYLCASSSPGTGGETQYFGPGTRLLVL.